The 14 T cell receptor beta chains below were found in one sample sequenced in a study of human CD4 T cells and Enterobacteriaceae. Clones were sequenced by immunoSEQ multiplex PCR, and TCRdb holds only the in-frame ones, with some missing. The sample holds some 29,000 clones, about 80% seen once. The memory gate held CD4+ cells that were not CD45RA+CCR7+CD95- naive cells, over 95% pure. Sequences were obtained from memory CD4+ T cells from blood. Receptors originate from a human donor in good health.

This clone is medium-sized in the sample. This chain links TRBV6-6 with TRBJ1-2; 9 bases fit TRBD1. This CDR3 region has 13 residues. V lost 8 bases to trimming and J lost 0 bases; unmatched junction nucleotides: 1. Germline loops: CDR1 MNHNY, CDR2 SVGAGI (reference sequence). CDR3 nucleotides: TGTGCCAGCGGGGACAGGGCTAACTATGGCTACACCTTC. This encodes CASGDRANYGYTF.

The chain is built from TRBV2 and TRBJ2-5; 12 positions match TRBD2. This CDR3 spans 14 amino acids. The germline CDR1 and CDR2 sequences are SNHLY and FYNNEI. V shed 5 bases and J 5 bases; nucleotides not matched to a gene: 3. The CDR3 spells CASSPTSGGETQYF. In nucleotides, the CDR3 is TGTGCCAGCAGTCCGACTAGCGGGGGCGAGACCCAGTACTTC.

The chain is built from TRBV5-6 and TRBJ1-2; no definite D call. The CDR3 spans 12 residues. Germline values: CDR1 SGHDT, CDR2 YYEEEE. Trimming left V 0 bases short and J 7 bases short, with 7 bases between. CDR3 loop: CASSLGFRGYTF. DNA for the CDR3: TGTGCCAGCAGCTTGGGTTTCCGTGGCTACACCTTC.

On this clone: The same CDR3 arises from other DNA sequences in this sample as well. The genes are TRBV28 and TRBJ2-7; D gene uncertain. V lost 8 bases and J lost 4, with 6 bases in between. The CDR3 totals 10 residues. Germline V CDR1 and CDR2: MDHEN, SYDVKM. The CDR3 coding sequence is TGTGCCAGCGGTTCTTACGAGCAGTACTTC. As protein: CASGSYEQYF.

The CDR3, as DNA: TGTGCCAGCAGTGATGTGGGAGGCACAGATACGCAGTATTTT. Translated: CASSDVGGTDTQYF. J is TRBJ2-3 and V is TRBV6-4, with a weak D call TRBD2 (5 bases). V lost 3 bases and J 1 base, leaving 8 bases between the germline ends. Germline V gene data show CDR1 as MRHNA and CDR2 as SNTAGT. The CDR3 extends over 14 amino acids.

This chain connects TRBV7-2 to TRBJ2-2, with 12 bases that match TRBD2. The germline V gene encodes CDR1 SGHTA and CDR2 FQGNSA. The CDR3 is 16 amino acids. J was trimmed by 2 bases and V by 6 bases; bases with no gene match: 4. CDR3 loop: CASRVTSGGNTGELFF. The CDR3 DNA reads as TGTGCCAGCAGGGTGACTAGCGGGGGAAACACCGGGGAGCTGTTTTTT.

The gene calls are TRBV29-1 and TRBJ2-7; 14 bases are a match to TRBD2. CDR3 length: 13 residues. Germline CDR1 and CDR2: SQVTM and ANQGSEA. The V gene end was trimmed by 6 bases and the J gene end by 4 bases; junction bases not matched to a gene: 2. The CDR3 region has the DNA TGCAGCGTGGGGACTAGCGGGAGTTACGAGCAGTACTTC. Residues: CSVGTSGSYEQYF.

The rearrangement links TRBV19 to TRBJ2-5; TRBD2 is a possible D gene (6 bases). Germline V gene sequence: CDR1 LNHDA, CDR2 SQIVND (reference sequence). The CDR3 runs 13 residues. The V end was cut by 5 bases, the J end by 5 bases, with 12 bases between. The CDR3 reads CASSHWGEETQYF. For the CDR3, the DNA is TGTGCCAGTAGTCATTGGGGGGAGGAGACCCAGTACTTC.

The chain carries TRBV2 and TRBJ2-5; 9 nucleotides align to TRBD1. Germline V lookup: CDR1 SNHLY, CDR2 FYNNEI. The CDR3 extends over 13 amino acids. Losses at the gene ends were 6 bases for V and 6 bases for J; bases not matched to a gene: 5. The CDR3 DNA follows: TGTGCCAGCAGATTACAGGGGGCAAAGACCCAGTACTTC. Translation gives CASRLQGAKTQYF. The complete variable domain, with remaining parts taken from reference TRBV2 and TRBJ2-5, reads EPEVTQTPSHQVTQMGQEVILRCVPISNHLYFYWYRQILGQKVEFLVSFYNNEISEKSEIFDDQFSVERPDGSNFTLKIRSTKLEDSAMYFCASRLQGAKTQYFGPGTRLLVL.

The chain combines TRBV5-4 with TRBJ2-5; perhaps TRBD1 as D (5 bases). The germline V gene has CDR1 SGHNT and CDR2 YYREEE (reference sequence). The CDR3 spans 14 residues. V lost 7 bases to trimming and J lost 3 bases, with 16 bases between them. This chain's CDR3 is CASRPGADKETQYF. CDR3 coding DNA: TGTGCCAGCCGGCCTGGTGCGGACAAAGAGACCCAGTACTTC.

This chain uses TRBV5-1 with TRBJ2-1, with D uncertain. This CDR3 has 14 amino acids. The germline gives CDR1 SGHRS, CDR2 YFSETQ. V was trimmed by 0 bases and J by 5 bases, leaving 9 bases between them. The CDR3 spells CASSLGQEHNEQFF. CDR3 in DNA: TGCGCCAGCAGCTTGGGACAAGAGCACAATGAGCAGTTCTTC.

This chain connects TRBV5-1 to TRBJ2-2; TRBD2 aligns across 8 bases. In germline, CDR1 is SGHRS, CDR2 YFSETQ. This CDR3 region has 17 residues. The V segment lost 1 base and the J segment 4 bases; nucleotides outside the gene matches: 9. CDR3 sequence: CASSLRTSGLSTGELFF. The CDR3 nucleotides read TGCGCCAGCAGCTTGCGAACTAGCGGATTGAGCACCGGGGAGCTGTTTTTT.

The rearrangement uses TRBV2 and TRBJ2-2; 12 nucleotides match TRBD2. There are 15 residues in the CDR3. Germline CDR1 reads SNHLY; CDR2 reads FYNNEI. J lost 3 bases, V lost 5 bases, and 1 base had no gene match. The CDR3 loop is CASSLAGGYTGELFF. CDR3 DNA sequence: TGTGCCAGCAGTCTAGCGGGAGGGTACACCGGGGAGCTGTTTTTT. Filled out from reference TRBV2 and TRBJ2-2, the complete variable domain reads EPEVTQTPSHQVTQMGQEVILRCVPISNHLYFYWYRQILGQKVEFLVSFYNNEISEKSEIFDDQFSVERPDGSNFTLKIRSTKLEDSAMYFCASSLAGGYTGELFFGEGSRLTVL.

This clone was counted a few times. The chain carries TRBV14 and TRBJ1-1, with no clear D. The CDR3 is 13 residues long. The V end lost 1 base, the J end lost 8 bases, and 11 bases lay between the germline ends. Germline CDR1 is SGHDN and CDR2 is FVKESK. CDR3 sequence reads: CASSQGSGPEAFF. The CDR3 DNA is TGTGCCAGCAGCCAAGGGTCAGGACCCGAAGCTTTCTTT.